This T cell receptor (beta chain) comes out of a study of T-cell reconstitution after alpha-beta-depleted transplantation in children (dated by TCRdb to 2016 to 2017). For the wider study: Using TCR repertoire profiling, the study followed T-cell immune reconstitution in a quantitative way in children after TCRalphabeta/CD19-depleted allogeneic hematopoietic cell transplantation.

Including cysteine and phenylalanine, the CDR3 has 14 amino acids. Only the CDR3 DNA stays, 42 bases, in frame from base 1. The germline V gene supplies CDR1 SGHAT and CDR2 FQNNGV. V is clipped by 4 bases and J by 5 bases, and the sequence between their germline boundaries is 9 bases long. This clonotype was seen ten or more times. The specificity of this receptor is unknown. No much larger clone is present one base from it, and per-base qualities are unavailable. What the study reported, not specific to this receptor: In some patients, high TCRbeta diversity at day 60 was attributed to recipient T cells and intrathymic progenitors that had survived conditioning. The apparently early alphabetaT-cell count recovery about two months after transplant was reportedly dependent on only several hundred rapidly expanded clones derived from non-depleted graft cells. Over subsequent months, a decline in hyperexpanded clone frequencies was noted, and after one year, T-cell counts and TCRbeta diversity were mostly ascribed to newly produced T cells.

This specimen's treatment or condition label, interpreted: allogeneic hematopoietic cell transplantation with graft depleted of TCRalphabeta T cells and CD19 B cells. The transplant recipients were children given TCRalphabeta/CD19-depleted allogeneic hematopoietic cell grafts. The library was generated by PCR. The reads were generated on an Illumina HiSeq 2500. To normalize quantification of the TCRbeta repertoire, the TCR libraries were built with molecular barcoding that relied on unique molecular identifiers. TCRdb reprocessing: public reads trimmed at Q25 with fastp, clones called with MiXCR, in-frame beta chains kept. Identical CDR3 protein sequences are pooled into one entry, listed with their most common genes and DNA. This sample lists about 140,000 distinct CDR3 sequences; 8.5% to 10% were detected once. The top ten constitute around 18% of the sample.

This TCR derives from a female patient under 10 years old who had a stem cell transplant for congenital amegakaryocytic thrombocytopenia, so the T cells may come from the graft donor. The sequence joins TRBV11-2 to TRBJ1-6; the D gene assignment is ambiguous. Sequencing was performed on PBMCs, mostly from graft donor cells, taken 180 days after TCRalphabeta/CD19-depleted stem cell transplant. The DNA sequence follows: TGTGCCAGCAGCTGGAGACTTGATAATTCACCCCTCCACTTT. Protein translation: CASSWRLDNSPLHF.